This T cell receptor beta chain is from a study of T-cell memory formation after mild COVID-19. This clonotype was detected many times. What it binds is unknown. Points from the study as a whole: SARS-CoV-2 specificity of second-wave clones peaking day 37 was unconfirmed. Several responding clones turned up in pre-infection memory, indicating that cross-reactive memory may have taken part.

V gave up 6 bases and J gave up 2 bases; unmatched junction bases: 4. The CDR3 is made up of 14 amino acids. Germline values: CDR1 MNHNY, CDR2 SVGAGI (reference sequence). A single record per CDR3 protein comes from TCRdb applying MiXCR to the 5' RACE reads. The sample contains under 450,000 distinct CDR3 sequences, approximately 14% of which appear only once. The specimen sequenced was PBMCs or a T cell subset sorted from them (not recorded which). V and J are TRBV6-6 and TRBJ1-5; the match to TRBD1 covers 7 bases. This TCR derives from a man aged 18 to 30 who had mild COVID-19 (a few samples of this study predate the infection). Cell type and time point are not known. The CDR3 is CASRDTGGNQPQHF. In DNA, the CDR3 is TGTGCCAGCAGAGATACAGGGGGCAATCAGCCCCAGCATTTT.